This record looks at one T cell receptor (beta chain) sequence and its context. The repertoire was sequenced with immunoSEQ multiplex PCR; TCRdb's copy has only in-frame clones and lacks some. The sample has approximately 25,000 clones, approximately 86% seen once; the top ten hold 20%. These data belong to a study of PD-1 blockade in mismatch repair-deficient tumors. For the study at large: Enrolled about 2013-2016, patients had progressing, pretreated mismatch repair-deficient cancers of about twelve types.

Germline lookup yields CDR1 LNHDA and CDR2 SQIVND (reference sequence). The germline V and J ends were trimmed by 5 bases and 4 bases, with 12 bases remaining between them. The CDR3 is 14 residues long. Every patient had mismatch repair deficiency by PCR or immunohistochemistry. The TCR-sequenced patients were a few responders to pembrolizumab. The sample consisted of peripheral blood, taken 12 weeks after starting pembrolizumab. The receptor was derived from an adult with mismatch repair-deficient cancer. The chain combines TRBV19 with TRBJ1-5; D is perhaps TRBD1 (6 bases). The CDR3 sequence: CASSAHRENQPQHF. The DNA for the CDR3 is TGTGCCAGTAGTGCCCACAGGGAAAATCAGCCCCAGCATTTT.